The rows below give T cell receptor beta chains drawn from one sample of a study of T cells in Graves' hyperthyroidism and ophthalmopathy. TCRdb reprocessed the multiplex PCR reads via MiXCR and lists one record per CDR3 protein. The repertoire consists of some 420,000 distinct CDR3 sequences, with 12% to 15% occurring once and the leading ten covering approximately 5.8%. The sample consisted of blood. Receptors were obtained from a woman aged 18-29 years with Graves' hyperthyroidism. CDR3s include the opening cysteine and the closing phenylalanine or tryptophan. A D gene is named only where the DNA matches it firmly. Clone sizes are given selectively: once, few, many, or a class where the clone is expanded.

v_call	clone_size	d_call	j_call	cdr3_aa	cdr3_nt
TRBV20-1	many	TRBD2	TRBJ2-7	CSASGLAGGPSYEQYF	TGCAGTGCTAGCGGACTAGCGGGAGGGCCCTCCTACGAGCAGTACTTC
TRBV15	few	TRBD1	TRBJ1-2	CATSRAGGEGYTF	TGTGCCACCAGCAGGGCAGGGGGCGAAGGCTACACCTTC
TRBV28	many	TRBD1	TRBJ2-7	CASSSSHPRQGRPYEQYF	TGTGCCAGCAGTTCCTCACACCCCCGACAGGGGCGACCCTACGAGCAGTACTTC
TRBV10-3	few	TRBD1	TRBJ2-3	CAISPGQSTDTQYF	TGTGCCATCAGCCCGGGACAGAGCACAGATACGCAGTATTTT
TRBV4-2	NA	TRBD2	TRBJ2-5	CASSQVTSAQETQYF	TGTGCCAGCAGCCAAGTGACTAGCGCCCAAGAGACCCAGTACTTC
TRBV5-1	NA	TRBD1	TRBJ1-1	CASSSGTGVGTEAFF	TGCGCCAGCAGCTCGGGGACAGGGGTGGGCACTGAAGCTTTCTTT
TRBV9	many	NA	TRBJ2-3	CASSDEGGTDTQYF	TGTGCCAGCAGCGACGAGGGGGGCACAGATACGCAGTATTTT
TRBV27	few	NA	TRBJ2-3	CASSLSSWGPDTQYF	TGTGCCAGCAGTTTATCGTCCTGGGGCCCCGATACGCAGTATTTT
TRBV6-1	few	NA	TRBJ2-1	CASTFGREQFF	TGTGCCAGCACCTTTGGGAGGGAGCAGTTCTTC
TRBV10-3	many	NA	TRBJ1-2	CAISASQGSGYTF	TGTGCCATCAGTGCTTCACAGGGTAGCGGCTACACCTTC
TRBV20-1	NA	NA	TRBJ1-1	CSAKEGHMNTEAFF	TGCAGTGCTAAAGAGGGACATATGAACACTGAAGCTTTCTTT
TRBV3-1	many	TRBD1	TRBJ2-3	CASSPGTDRTDTQYF	TGTGCCAGCAGCCCGGGGACAGATCGCACAGATACGCAGTATTTT
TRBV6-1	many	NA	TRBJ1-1	CASRYRKGLEAFF	TGTGCCAGCAGGTATCGGAAAGGCCTCGAAGCTTTCTTT
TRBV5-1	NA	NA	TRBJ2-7	CASRVDSYSYEQYF	TGCGCCAGCAGGGTCGACAGTTACTCCTACGAGCAGTACTTC
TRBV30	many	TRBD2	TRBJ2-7	CAWNPTSGNREQYF	TGTGCCTGGAATCCCACTAGCGGGAACCGCGAGCAGTACTTC
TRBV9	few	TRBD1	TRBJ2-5	CASSAESGTVETQYF	TGTGCCAGCAGCGCCGAATCCGGGACAGTGGAGACCCAGTACTTC
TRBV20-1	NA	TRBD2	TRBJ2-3	CSAKGLAGEDTQYF	TGCAGTGCTAAGGGACTAGCGGGAGAAGATACGCAGTATTTT
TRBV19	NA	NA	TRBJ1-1	CASNQGPNTEAFF	TGTGCCAGTAACCAGGGGCCGAACACTGAAGCTTTCTTT
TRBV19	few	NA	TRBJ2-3	CASSIDLPGSGGTDTQYF	TGTGCCAGTAGTATAGATCTACCCGGGTCAGGGGGCACAGATACGCAGTATTTT
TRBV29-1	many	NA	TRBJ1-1	CSVGNRGGMNTEAFF	TGCAGCGTTGGAAATCGGGGGGGAATGAACACTGAAGCTTTCTTT
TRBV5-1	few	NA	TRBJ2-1	CASSSTGMGSSYNEQFF	TGCGCCAGCAGCTCCACAGGGATGGGAAGCTCCTACAATGAGCAGTTCTTC
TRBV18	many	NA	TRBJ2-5	CASSTRDKQETQYF	TGTGCCAGCTCAACCCGGGACAAGCAAGAGACCCAGTACTTC
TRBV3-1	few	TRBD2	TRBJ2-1	CASSQDQRESNEQFF	TGTGCCAGCAGCCAAGATCAGCGGGAGTCAAATGAGCAGTTCTTC
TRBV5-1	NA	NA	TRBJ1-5	CASSLGGAGDQPQHF	TGCGCCAGCAGCTTGGGGGGGGCAGGGGATCAGCCCCAGCATTTT
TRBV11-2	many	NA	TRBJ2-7	CASTHEADWNEQYF	TGTGCCAGCACACATGAAGCGGATTGGAACGAGCAGTACTTC
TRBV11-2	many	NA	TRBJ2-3	CASSYRGGDTQYF	TGTGCCAGCAGCTACCGAGGGGGGGATACGCAGTATTTT
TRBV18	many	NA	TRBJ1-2	CASSRSDTYGYTF	TGTGCCAGCTCACGATCGGACACTTATGGCTACACCTTC
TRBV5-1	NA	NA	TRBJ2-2	CASSLEVGPTGELFF	TGCGCCAGCAGCTTGGAGGTAGGGCCCACCGGGGAGCTGTTTTTT
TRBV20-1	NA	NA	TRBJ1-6	CSARDVGAGSSPLHF	TGCAGTGCTAGAGATGTTGGAGCGGGAAGTTCACCCCTCCACTTT
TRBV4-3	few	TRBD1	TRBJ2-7	CASSQHRGTGGNEQYF	TGCGCCAGCAGCCAACACAGGGGAACAGGGGGGAACGAGCAGTACTTC
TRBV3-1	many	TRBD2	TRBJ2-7	CASSQGTGGTYEQYF	TGTGCCAGCAGCCAAGGGACGGGAGGCACTTACGAGCAGTACTTC
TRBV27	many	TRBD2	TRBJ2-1	CASSQRTSGYPYNEQFF	TGTGCCAGCAGTCAACGGACTAGCGGATATCCCTACAATGAGCAGTTCTTC
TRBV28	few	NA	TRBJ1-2	CASRLPGANYGYTF	TGTGCCAGCAGATTACCGGGAGCTAACTATGGCTACACCTTC
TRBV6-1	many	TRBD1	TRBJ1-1	CASSTETGVGTEAFF	TGTGCCAGCAGTACAGAGACAGGGGTGGGCACTGAAGCTTTCTTT
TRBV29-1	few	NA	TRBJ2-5	CSVDLGGGLKETQYF	TGCAGCGTTGATCTGGGGGGGGGCCTGAAGGAGACCCAGTACTTC
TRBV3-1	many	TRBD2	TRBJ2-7	CASSPSGRGVYEQYF	TGTGCCAGCAGCCCGTCCGGGAGGGGGGTCTACGAGCAGTACTTC
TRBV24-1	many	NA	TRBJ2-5	CATSDPRDLLGQYF	TGTGCCACCAGTGATCCCAGGGATCTGTTGGGACAGTACTTC
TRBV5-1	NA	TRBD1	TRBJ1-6	CASSFGQGENSPLHF	TGCGCCAGCAGCTTCGGACAGGGAGAGAATTCACCCCTCCACTTT
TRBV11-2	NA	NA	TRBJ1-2	CASSLDLTGLGYTF	TGTGCCAGCAGCTTAGATCTTACAGGGCTTGGCTACACCTTC
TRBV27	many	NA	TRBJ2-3	CASSPHGREDTDTQYF	TGTGCCAGCAGTCCCCATGGCAGGGAGGACACAGATACGCAGTATTTT
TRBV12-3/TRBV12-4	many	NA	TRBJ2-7	CASSLSLGMPLSYEQYF	TGTGCCAGCAGTCTCTCGTTGGGAATGCCTCTCTCCTACGAGCAGTACTTC
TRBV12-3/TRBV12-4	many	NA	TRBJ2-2	CASILFQAGYGELFF	TGTGCCAGCATTCTTTTCCAGGCGGGGTACGGGGAGCTGTTTTTT
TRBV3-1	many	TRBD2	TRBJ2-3	CASSLLAGGSSSTDTQYF	TGTGCCAGCAGCCTACTAGCGGGAGGATCCTCGAGCACAGATACGCAGTATTTT
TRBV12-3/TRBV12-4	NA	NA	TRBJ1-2	CASSLESDKYGYTF	TGTGCCAGCAGTTTAGAGTCAGATAAATATGGCTACACCTTC
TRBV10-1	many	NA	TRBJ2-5	CASSEPAEETQYF	TGCGCCAGCAGTGAGCCGGCAGAAGAGACCCAGTACTTC
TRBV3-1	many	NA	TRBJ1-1	CASMSKDTEAFF	TGTGCCAGCATGTCTAAGGACACTGAAGCTTTCTTT
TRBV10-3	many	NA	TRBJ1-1	CAITKGGTEAFF	TGTGCCATCACCAAAGGGGGTACTGAAGCTTTCTTT
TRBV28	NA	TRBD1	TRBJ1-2	CASSFLQGGSNYGYTF	TGTGCCAGCAGTTTTTTACAGGGGGGCTCTAACTATGGCTACACCTTC
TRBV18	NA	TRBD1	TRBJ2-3	CASSPAGTGNSATQYF	TGTGCCAGCTCACCAGCCGGGACAGGGAATTCAGCTACGCAGTATTTT
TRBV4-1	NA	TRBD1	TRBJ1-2	CASSQDNSGQGAYGYTF	TGCGCCAGCAGCCAAGATAATTCTGGACAGGGGGCCTATGGCTACACCTTC
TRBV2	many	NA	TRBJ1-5	CASSDQTNQPQHF	TGTGCCAGCAGTGACCAGACTAATCAGCCCCAGCATTTT
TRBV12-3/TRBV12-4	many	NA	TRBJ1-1	CASSLGGRTEAFF	TGTGCCAGCAGTTTGGGGGGGCGAACTGAAGCTTTCTTT
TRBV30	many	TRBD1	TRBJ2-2	CAWRGTGDTGELFF	TGTGCCTGGAGAGGGACAGGGGACACCGGGGAGCTGTTTTTT
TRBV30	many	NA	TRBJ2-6	CAWSRTSGANVLTF	TGTGCCTGGAGTAGGACGTCTGGGGCCAACGTCCTGACTTTC
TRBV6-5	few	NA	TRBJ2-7	CASSYSAGTEQYF	TGTGCCAGCAGTTACTCTGCGGGGACCGAGCAGTACTTC
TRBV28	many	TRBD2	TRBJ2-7	CASRETSGNTYEQYF	TGTGCCAGCAGAGAGACTAGCGGAAATACCTACGAGCAGTACTTC
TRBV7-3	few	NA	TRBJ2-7	CASSLSQGIHEQYF	TGTGCCAGCAGCTTATCACAGGGCATCCACGAGCAGTACTTC
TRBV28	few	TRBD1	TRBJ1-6	CASIPSTGDNSPLHF	TGTGCCAGCATTCCCTCGACAGGGGATAATTCACCCCTCCACTTT